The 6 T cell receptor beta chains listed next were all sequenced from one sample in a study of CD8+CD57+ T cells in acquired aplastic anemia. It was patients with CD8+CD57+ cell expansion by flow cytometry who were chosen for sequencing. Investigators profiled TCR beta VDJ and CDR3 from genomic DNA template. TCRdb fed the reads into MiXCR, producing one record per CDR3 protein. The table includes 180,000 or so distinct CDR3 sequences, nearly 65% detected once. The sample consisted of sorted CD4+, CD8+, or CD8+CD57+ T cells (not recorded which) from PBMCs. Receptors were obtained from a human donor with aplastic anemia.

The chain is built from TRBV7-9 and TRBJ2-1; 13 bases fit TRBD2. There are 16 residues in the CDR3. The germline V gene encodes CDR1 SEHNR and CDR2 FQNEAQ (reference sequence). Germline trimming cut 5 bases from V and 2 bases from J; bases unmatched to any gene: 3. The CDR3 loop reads CASSPGLAGPYNEQFF. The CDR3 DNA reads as TGTGCCAGCAGCCCGGGACTAGCGGGGCCCTACAATGAGCAGTTCTTC.

CDR3 region: CASSFLSSGSSYEQYF. CDR3 nucleotides: TGTGCCAGCAGCTTCCTGAGTAGCGGGAGCTCCTACGAGCAGTACTTC. The J gene is TRBJ2-7, the V gene TRBV7-8; 9 nucleotides match TRBD2. This CDR3 has 16 amino acids. Per the germline V gene, CDR1 is SGHVS and CDR2 is FQNEAQ. Trimming cost V 3 bases and J 0 bases; bases outside gene matches: 6.

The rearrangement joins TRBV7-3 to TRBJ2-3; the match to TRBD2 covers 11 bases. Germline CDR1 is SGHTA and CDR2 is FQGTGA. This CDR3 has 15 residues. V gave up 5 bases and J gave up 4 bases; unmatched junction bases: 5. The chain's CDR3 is CASSETSGGADTQYF. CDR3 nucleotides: TGTGCCAGCAGCGAAACTAGCGGGGGAGCAGATACGCAGTATTTT.

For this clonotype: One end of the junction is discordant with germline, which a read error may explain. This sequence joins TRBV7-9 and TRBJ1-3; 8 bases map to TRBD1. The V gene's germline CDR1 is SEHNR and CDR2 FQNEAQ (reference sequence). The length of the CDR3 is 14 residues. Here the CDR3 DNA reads TGTGTCAGCAGCTTGACAGGGGTGGGAAGCACCATATATTTT. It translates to CVSSLTGVGSTIYF.

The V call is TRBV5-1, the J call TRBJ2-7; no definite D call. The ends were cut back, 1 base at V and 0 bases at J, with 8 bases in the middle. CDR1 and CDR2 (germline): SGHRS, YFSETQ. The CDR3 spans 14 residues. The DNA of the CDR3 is TGCGCCAGCAGCTTGAACAGCTACTCCTACGAGCAGTACTTC. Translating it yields CASSLNSYSYEQYF.

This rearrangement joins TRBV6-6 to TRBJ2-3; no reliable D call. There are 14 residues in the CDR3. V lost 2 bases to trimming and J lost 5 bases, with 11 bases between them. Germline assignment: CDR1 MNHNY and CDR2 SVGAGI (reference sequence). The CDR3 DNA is TGTGCCAGCAGTTACCGGTTAGCTAGAGATACGCAGTATTTT. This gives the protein CASSYRLARDTQYF.